This TCR beta chain was recovered during a study of cytomegalovirus exposure and HLA in healthy donors. Germline V gene data show CDR1 as SGHVS and CDR2 as FQNEAQ. The CDR3 is 13 amino acids. Trimming cost V 6 bases and J 6 bases, with 13 bases left between them. Study conclusions and caveats: Reports credit the classifier with highly specific, highly sensitive diagnosis of cytomegalovirus status. Most of the CMV-associated TCR beta chains (in a later analysis) appeared to be HLA-restricted.

Of note for this clone: Its cognate antigen is unknown.

In the PCR, 60 Vbeta and 13 Jbeta primers were used. TCRdb's copy holds only in-frame clones and misses some; the assay was immunoSEQ multiplex PCR. The sample features approximately 76,000 clones, with around 4% in its top ten. The specimen sequenced was PBMCs. This TCR was recovered from a young man in good health and CMV-seropositive. The V gene is TRBV7-8, the J gene TRBJ2-3; D is unclear. Here the CDR3 DNA reads TGTGCCAGCAGTCTATCCAACTGGGATACGCAGTATTTT. Residues: CASSLSNWDTQYF.